This T cell receptor beta chain originates from a study of blood T cells in healthy people across ages (dated by TCRdb to about 2015). As for the study more broadly: In model experiments, template switching captured roughly one uniquely barcoded TCR beta cDNA molecule for every two T cells. The donors were split into four age groups: young (average 16 years), middle-aged (over 35), aged (approximately 59) and long-lived (82). To avoid experimental bias, donors of different ages were distributed randomly across sequencing lanes. Using the same blood draw, the study looked at two additional independent replicas of 1 million unique cDNA reads for two donors, one aged 18 to 30 and the other aged 80 or older. Using deep sequencing normalized with unique cDNA molecular identifiers, the study measured how TCR beta repertoire diversity changes with age. Summary of the overall study and its limitations: The long-lived group showed more naive CD4+ T cells, fewer expanded clones and increased TCR diversity than the aged group, suggesting age selection. Because profiling used bulk unsorted PBMCs, naive and antigen-experienced compartments could not be compared conclusively. Because the CMV infection status of the donors was unknown, age-related changes in expanded clonotypes may potentially have been confounded. The percentage of naive T cells measured by flow cytometry correlated strongly with observed TCR beta diversity. Estimates of total diversity from one million sequenced T cells were regarded as lower bounds and underestimates. As age increased, observed TCR beta diversity per million T cells dropped in a roughly linear way, and a significant reduction was already evident by age 40.

The donors were some 39 Caucasian individuals from Russia, aged roughly 6 to 100 years, who were systemically healthy. Ten milliliters of peripheral blood were drawn from each donor into EDTA-treated Vacutainer tubes. Ficoll-Paque density-gradient centrifugation was used to isolate PBMCs, with at least 6 million per sample. Trizol reagent was used to extract total RNA from PBMCs, with at least 5.5 micrograms per sample. The percentages of naive CD45RAhigh/CD27high T cells were determined by flow cytometry on a PBMC aliquot from every donor. Receptor amplification or capture employed 5' RACE. Instrument on record: Illumina HiSeq 2500. A second PCR of about 6 to 12 cycles was run with a J-beta primer mix and a sample-barcoded 5' primer. A unique molecular identifier was introduced onto each TCR beta cDNA molecule by a template-switch 5' adaptor carrying 12 random nucleotides. At least 2.5 million CDR3-containing paired-end reads were obtained from each sample. All of the RNA was converted into first-strand cDNA using the Mint cDNA synthesis kit, with a TRBC-specific oligonucleotide serving as the primer. After uracil-DNA glycosylase treatment, a first 18-cycle PCR used universal primers M1SS and BC2_uni_R on all cDNA. The study's own analysis went as follows. For normalization, 1 million high-quality reads, each with a distinct molecular identifier, were randomly selected from each sample. Reads sharing molecular identifiers were discarded rather than binned into consensus sequences. MiTCR, with a Q25 quality threshold and the strictest error-elimination algorithm, was used for CDR3 identification, clonotype clustering and error correction. A nonparametric unseen species model with Euler transformation was used to estimate a lower bound on total TCR beta diversity. Through fastp at Q25 and MiXCR, TCRdb rebuilt clones from the public reads, retaining in-frame beta chains. When rows share a CDR3 protein, they turn into one entry using the most common DNA and genes. The V and J calls and clone size come from TCRdb's table, not from the authors' own analysis. The sample records roughly 1,500,000 distinct CDR3 sequences, around 42% of which are singletons. Approximately 7.9% of the sample lies in the top ten.

The table lists this clonotype with a few counts. Its target antigen remains unknown. No much larger clone exists at a distance of one base, and base qualities are not known. The V and J ends are trimmed by 0 bases and 8 bases, leaving 11 bases between them. The germline V gene (reference sequence) specifies MNHNY as CDR1 and SVGAGI as CDR2. The CDR3 starts with the cysteine, ends with the phenylalanine, and has 14 residues. Left in the record is the CDR3 DNA by itself, 42 bases read in frame from the first base. The specimen was blood. This sequence uses TRBV6-6 and TRBJ2-1, with the D segment identity uncertain. The receptor comes from a woman between 18 and 29 years old in good health. The DNA sequence is given as TGTGCCAGCAGTTACTCCCCGAAGGGTGATGAGCAGTTCTTC. This codes for CASSYSPKGDEQFF.